The 29 T cell receptor beta chains listed next were all sequenced from one sample in a study of beta chain features in type 1 diabetes. The study reverse transcribed the entire isolated RNA, so it sequenced expressed TCRB transcripts. Repertoires were generated with immunoSEQ multiplex PCR, while TCRdb's copy carries only in-frame clones and drops some. The sample contains a few hundred thousand clones, 13% of which appear only once. For these receptors, no antigen is known. Whole-study results and caveats: Moderate yet significant TCRB CDR3 shortening was seen in Type 1 diabetes patients in all four CD4+ subsets.

Specimen: naive CD4+ T cells from blood. All receptors come from a woman aged 18 to 35 with type 1 diabetes.

The chain combines TRBV9 with TRBJ2-7, with D possibly being TRBD1 (6 bases). Trimming cost V 0 bases and J 4 bases, with 11 bases left between them. CDR3 size: 14 residues. Germline-derived CDR1 and CDR2 are SGDLS and YYNGEE. The CDR3 DNA sequence: TGTGCCAGCAGCGTAGATGGACAGTCTTACGAGCAGTACTTC. It yields the protein CASSVDGQSYEQYF.

The chain carries TRBV5-4 and TRBJ1-2; weak D call: TRBD1 (6 bases). Germline V gene data show CDR1 as SGHNT and CDR2 as YYREEE (reference sequence). The length of the CDR3 is 16 residues. Between the trimmed V and J ends, which lost 2 bases and 4 bases, there was a span of 18 bases. This chain's CDR3 is CASSLGGASIFYGYTF. CDR3 bases: TGTGCCAGCAGCTTAGGGGGGGCCTCGATATTCTATGGCTACACCTTC. The complete variable domain, with remaining parts taken from reference TRBV5-4 and TRBJ1-2, reads ETGVTQSPTHLIKTRGQQVTLRCSSQSGHNTVSWYQQALGQGPQFIFQYYREEENGRGNFPPRFSGLQFPNYSSELNVNALELDDSALYLCASSLGGASIFYGYTFGSGTRLTVV.

This clone has just a few counts. For the CDR3, the DNA is TGTGCCAGCAGCACCCGGACAGGGGCCGGGGAGCTGTTTTTT. Protein sequence: CASSTRTGAGELFF. The chain employs TRBV13 and TRBJ2-2; 9 bases match TRBD1. The CDR3 is made up of 14 amino acids. V gave up 5 bases and J gave up 6 bases; unmatched junction bases: 4. Germline CDR1 and CDR2: PRHDT and FYEKMQ (reference sequence).

J is TRBJ2-5 and V is TRBV11-3, with D maybe TRBD1 (6 bases). V was cut by 3 bases and J by 2 bases, with 10 bases left in between. CDR1 SGHNT and CDR2 YENEEA come from the germline V gene. The CDR3 runs 14 residues. CDR3 in DNA: TGTGCCAGCAGCTTCGCCGGACAGCAAGAGACCCAGTACTTC. Amino acid sequence: CASSFAGQQETQYF.

This clone was seen a handful of times. J is TRBJ2-5 and V is TRBV23-1, with TRBD2 matching 10 bases. TRBV23-1 is treated as an ORF (open reading frame) with a function not yet certain. The CDR3 has 17 residues. V shed 2 bases, J shed 1 base, and the junction held 7 bases outside the gene matches. The CDR3 sequence: CASSQDLAGEFQETQYF. DNA for the CDR3: TGCGCCAGCAGTCAAGATCTAGCGGGAGAGTTCCAAGAGACCCAGTACTTC.

The chain employs TRBV19 and TRBJ2-4, with D possibly TRBD2 on 6 matching bases. Per germline, CDR1 LNHDA and CDR2 SQIVND (reference sequence). This CDR3 region has 17 residues. Trimming took 5 bases from V and 8 from J, leaving 25 bases between them. The CDR3 spells CASSLINSGRGSYIQYF. The CDR3 DNA reads TGTGCCAGTAGTCTAATAAACTCCGGACGGGGGAGTTACATTCAGTACTTC.

This clone has only a few counts. The V call is TRBV5-1, the J call TRBJ2-7, with a weak D call TRBD1 (6 bases). In germline, CDR1 is SGHRS, CDR2 YFSETQ. V lost 1 base to trimming and J lost 4 bases, with 18 bases between them. The CDR3 runs to 16 residues. CDR3: CASSLISGVPGYEQYF. The DNA of the CDR3 is TGCGCCAGCAGCTTGATTTCAGGGGTGCCCGGATACGAGCAGTACTTC. The full variable domain, rest sourced from reference TRBV5-1 and TRBJ2-7, is KAGVTQTPRYLIKTRGQQVTLSCSPISGHRSVSWYQQTPGQGLQFLFEYFSETQRNKGNFPGRFSGRQFSNSRSEMNVSTLELGDSALYLCASSLISGVPGYEQYFGPGTRLTVT.

The chain joins TRBV7-2 to TRBJ1-2; weak D call: TRBD1 (5 bases). V dropped 1 base and J dropped 4 bases, with 13 bases sitting between them. The CDR3 is made up of 15 amino acids. Looked up from germline, CDR1 is SGHTA and CDR2 is FQGNSA. The CDR3 is CASSLGSGNRYGYTF. The CDR3 DNA follows: TGTGCCAGCAGCTTAGGCTCAGGGAATCGCTATGGCTACACCTTC. The entire variable domain, with the rest obtained from reference TRBV7-2 and TRBJ1-2, is as follows: GAGVSQSPSNKVTEKGKDVELRCDPISGHTALYWYRQSLGQGLEFLIYFQGNSAPDKSGLPSDRFSAERTGGSVSTLTIQRTQQEDSAVYLCASSLGSGNRYGYTFGSGTRLTVV.

This clone was detected only a few times. The J gene is TRBJ2-1, the V gene TRBV7-2; the match to TRBD2 covers 14 bases. V shed 4 bases and J 6 bases; nucleotides not matched to a gene: 8. The CDR3 sequence is 17 residues long. Germline V gene sequence: CDR1 SGHTA, CDR2 FQGNSA. This CDR3 is CASSSMPGTSGGNEQFF. CDR3 coding DNA: TGTGCCAGCAGCTCCATGCCCGGGACTAGCGGGGGCAATGAGCAGTTCTTC.

This clone appeared a few times. The gene calls are TRBV7-9 and TRBJ1-1; weak D call: TRBD1 (5 bases). CDR3 size: 14 residues. The V gene lost 6 bases and the J gene lost 4 bases, with 15 bases spanning the gap. Germline CDR1 reads SEHNR; CDR2 reads FQNEAQ (reference sequence). The DNA for the CDR3 is TGTGCCAGCAGGCCTCGACCGGGGGGCACTGAAGCTTTCTTT. The encoded protein is CASRPRPGGTEAFF.

The J gene is TRBJ2-7, the V gene TRBV30, with TRBD2 as a possible D gene (5 bases). V lost 2 bases and J lost 4, with 18 bases in between. From germline, CDR1 is GTSNPN and CDR2 SVGIG (reference sequence). The CDR3 has 15 residues. CDR3 protein: CAWSPPRPAGYEQYF. In DNA form, the CDR3 reads TGTGCCTGGAGTCCCCCTCGACCGGCGGGTTACGAGCAGTACTTC.

This chain uses TRBV5-1 with TRBJ2-4; D possibly corresponds to TRBD2 (6 bases). There are 16 residues in the CDR3. V was cut by 3 bases and J by 5 bases, with 18 bases left in between. CDR1 SGHRS and CDR2 YFSETQ come from the germline V gene. This chain's CDR3 is CASSSPMSGAENIQYF. CDR3 bases: TGCGCCAGCAGCTCCCCTATGTCGGGAGCGGAAAACATTCAGTACTTC.

This clone was seen a few times. The chain recombines TRBV18 with TRBJ1-2; 7 positions agree with TRBD1. The CDR3 totals 13 residues. CDR1 is KGHSH, CDR2 LQKENI, per germline. V was clipped by 5 bases and J by 3 bases; unmatched bases: 3. CDR3 sequence: CASSSDRDYGYTF. Written as DNA, the CDR3 is TGTGCCAGCTCATCAGACAGGGACTATGGCTACACCTTC.

This clone occurred a few times. The chain couples TRBV19 to TRBJ1-1; 8 nucleotides align to TRBD1. In germline, CDR1 is LNHDA, CDR2 SQIVND (reference sequence). This CDR3 is built from 13 residues. V shed 5 bases and J 5 bases; nucleotides not matched to a gene: 4. CDR3 coding DNA: TGTGCCAGTAGTCAGGGGGCGGCGACTGAAGCTTTCTTT. Translating it yields CASSQGAATEAFF.

The chain employs TRBV19 and TRBJ2-5; a possible D gene is TRBD1 (5 bases). This CDR3 has 13 residues. Germline-derived CDR1 and CDR2 are LNHDA and SQIVND (reference sequence). The V gene lost 4 bases and the J gene lost 5 bases, with 11 bases spanning the gap. The CDR3 loop reads CASSKGYVETQYF. The DNA of the CDR3 is TGTGCCAGTAGTAAGGGGTACGTGGAGACCCAGTACTTC.

The chain joins TRBV27 to TRBJ1-5, with TRBD1 matching 8 bases. The CDR3 consists of 14 residues. In germline, CDR1 is MNHEY, CDR2 SMNVEV (reference sequence). Trimming removed 4 bases from V and 6 bases from J; junction bases left unmatched: 5. CDR3: CASSSDRGSQPQHF. Here the CDR3 DNA reads TGTGCCAGCAGTTCTGACAGGGGAAGTCAGCCCCAGCATTTT.

This chain connects TRBV28 to TRBJ1-5; no clear D. The V end was cut by 7 bases, the J end by 7 bases, with 14 bases between. CDR3 size: 13 residues. CDR1 is MDHEN, CDR2 SYDVKM, per germline. CDR3 sequence (DNA): TGTGCCAGCACCCCACGGACTCCCCAGCCCCAGCATTTT. This translates into CASTPRTPQPQHF.

The J gene is TRBJ1-1, the V gene TRBV7-9; weak D call: TRBD1 (6 bases). CDR3 size: 14 residues. Germline CDR1 reads SEHNR; CDR2 reads FQNEAQ (reference sequence). The V and J ends lost 6 bases and 5 bases respectively, with 16 bases between them. The CDR3 sequence is CASSVKDSKTEAFF. CDR3 nucleotide sequence: TGTGCCAGCAGTGTTAAGGACAGTAAGACTGAAGCTTTCTTT. Full variable domain (rest looked up from reference TRBV7-9 and TRBJ1-1): DTGVSQNPRHKITKRGQNVTFRCDPISEHNRLYWYRQTLGQGPEFLTYFQNEAQLEKSRLLSDRFSAERPKGSFSTLEIQRTEQGDSAMYLCASSVKDSKTEAFFGQGTRLTVV.

This clone was recorded a few times. The chain couples TRBV30 to TRBJ1-2; tentatively, D is TRBD1 (6 bases). The CDR3 is made up of 13 amino acids. Germline values: CDR1 GTSNPN, CDR2 SVGIG (reference sequence). Trimming removed 3 bases from V and 0 bases from J, with 8 bases in between. As DNA, the CDR3 is TGTGCCTGGAGACAGGGAACTAACTATGGCTACACCTTC. It yields the protein CAWRQGTNYGYTF.

This rearrangement joins TRBV18 to TRBJ2-5, with 11 bases fitting TRBD2. Losses at the gene ends were 4 bases for V and 1 base for J; bases not matched to a gene: 5. Per germline, CDR1 KGHSH and CDR2 LQKENI. The CDR3 extends over 16 amino acids. Here the CDR3 DNA reads TGTGCCAGCTCACTATTAGCGGGAGGGTCCCAAGAGACCCAGTACTTC. It is translated as CASSLLAGGSQETQYF.

The table lists this clone with a few counts. This chain joins TRBV2 and TRBJ2-5; 7 positions agree with TRBD1. This CDR3 is built from 16 residues. Germline-derived CDR1 and CDR2 are SNHLY and FYNNEI. V lost 6 bases to trimming and J lost 2 bases; unmatched junction nucleotides: 12. CDR3 protein: CASRARTGHRQETQYF. The CDR3 DNA follows: TGTGCCAGCAGAGCTAGGACAGGTCATCGGCAAGAGACCCAGTACTTC.

The chain links TRBV12-5 to TRBJ2-3, with TRBD2 identical over 9 bases. The germline V gene encodes CDR1 LGHNT and CDR2 FRNRAP. V gave up 4 bases and J gave up 0 bases; unmatched junction bases: 8. The CDR3 is made up of 17 amino acids. The CDR3 loop reads CASGYRTSELSTDTQYF. The CDR3 nucleotides read TGTGCTAGTGGTTACCGGACTAGCGAACTTAGCACAGATACGCAGTATTTT.

The rearrangement uses TRBV2 and TRBJ2-5; D call uncertain. This CDR3 is 12 amino acids long. Germline CDR1 is SNHLY and CDR2 is FYNNEI. V was cut by 7 bases and J by 7 bases, with 13 bases left in between. The CDR3 here is CASTERSGTQYF. In DNA, the CDR3 is TGTGCCAGCACCGAACGCTCAGGGACCCAGTACTTC.

This clone was detected a few times. This chain connects TRBV28 to TRBJ2-5, with D perhaps TRBD1 (6 bases). Germline CDR1 and CDR2: MDHEN and SYDVKM. The CDR3 loop spans 13 amino acids. V lost 7 bases to trimming and J lost 5 bases, with 14 bases between them. The CDR3 region is CASTRGGGETQYF. In nucleotides, the CDR3 is TGTGCCAGCACCCGTGGGGGCGGGGAGACCCAGTACTTC.

This clone was observed a few times. This chain uses TRBV5-1 with TRBJ2-1, with no clear D. Trimming pared 4 bases from V and 3 bases from J, leaving 11 bases between. Germline CDR1 reads SGHRS; CDR2 reads YFSETQ. This CDR3 is 14 amino acids long. The CDR3 DNA reads TGCGCCAGCAGCGCACACACCGACTACAATGAGCAGTTCTTC. Protein: CASSAHTDYNEQFF.

This clone was counted only a few times. The chain joins TRBV11-3 to TRBJ2-1; D is uncertain. Trimming took 11 bases from V and 2 from J, leaving 13 bases between them. CDR1 SGHNT and CDR2 YENEEA come from the germline V gene. The CDR3 covers 13 residues. CDR3 DNA sequence: TGTGCCTCACGGGTGAGTACCTACAATGAGCAGTTCTTC. This sequence encodes CASRVSTYNEQFF.

This chain connects TRBV18 to TRBJ2-7, with unresolved D. In germline, CDR1 is KGHSH, CDR2 LQKENI. This CDR3 contains 13 residues. Trimming removed 3 bases at V and 3 bases at J, with 9 bases between. The CDR3 loop reads CASSPGTHYEQYV. The CDR3 DNA follows: TGTGCCAGCTCACCGGGTACCCACTACGAGCAGTACGTC.

The chain is built from TRBV10-1 and TRBJ2-7, with D hard to call. This CDR3 contains 15 residues. Germline CDR1 is WNHNN and CDR2 is SYGVQD (reference sequence). Trimming pared 2 bases from V and 0 bases from J, leaving 11 bases between. CDR3 residues: CASSEGSSSSYEQYF. The DNA for the CDR3 is TGCGCCAGCAGTGAGGGCAGTTCCAGCTCCTACGAGCAGTACTTC.

This clone was seen more than once but under ten times. The V and J genes are TRBV7-2 and TRBJ2-3; tentative D call: TRBD1 (5 bases). The germline V gene encodes CDR1 SGHTA and CDR2 FQGNSA. The CDR3 has 15 amino acids. V was trimmed by 4 bases and J by 7 bases, leaving 18 bases between them. In nucleotides, the CDR3 is TGTGCCAGCAGCTCCCAGTGGGGCTCTGTGTATACGCAGTATTTT. Translated, it gives CASSSQWGSVYTQYF.